This TCR beta chain stems from a study of somatic mutations in cytotoxic T cells in rheumatoid arthritis. The wider study: Before any treatment began, around 30 ml EDTA peripheral blood was collected from patients right after diagnosis. Purity of nearly 100% was reached when some V beta antibody-stained T-cell populations were flow-sorted, including V beta1+ cells sequenced for TCRB. Findings and caveats of the study: Antigenic targets recognized by the expanded CD8+ clones remained undetermined.

This CDR3 has 15 residues. Germline CDR1 is SNHLY and CDR2 is FYNNEI. J lost 4 bases, V lost 4 bases, and 8 bases had no gene match. Original methodology: Patient-derived CD8+ clones with a size above 1% showed rare matches to published virus-specific TCRB sequences. TCRdb's copy holds only in-frame clones and misses some; the assay was immunoSEQ multiplex PCR. V and J calls and clone size are given by that table; D and trimming were obtained from the DNA. The table records roughly 14,000 clones, 85% to 95% of them present only once. To note about this clone: Its antigen is as yet unknown.

The chain employs TRBV2 and TRBJ1-2, with TRBD1 matching over 8 bases. Sequencing was done on a sample of CD4+ T cells sorted from blood. The source of this sequence is a man between 65 and 79 years old with rheumatoid arthritis. CDR3 sequence (DNA): TGTGCCAGCAGTGGGGGGACAGGCTTTCCCTATGGCTACACCTTC. It is translated as CASSGGTGFPYGYTF.